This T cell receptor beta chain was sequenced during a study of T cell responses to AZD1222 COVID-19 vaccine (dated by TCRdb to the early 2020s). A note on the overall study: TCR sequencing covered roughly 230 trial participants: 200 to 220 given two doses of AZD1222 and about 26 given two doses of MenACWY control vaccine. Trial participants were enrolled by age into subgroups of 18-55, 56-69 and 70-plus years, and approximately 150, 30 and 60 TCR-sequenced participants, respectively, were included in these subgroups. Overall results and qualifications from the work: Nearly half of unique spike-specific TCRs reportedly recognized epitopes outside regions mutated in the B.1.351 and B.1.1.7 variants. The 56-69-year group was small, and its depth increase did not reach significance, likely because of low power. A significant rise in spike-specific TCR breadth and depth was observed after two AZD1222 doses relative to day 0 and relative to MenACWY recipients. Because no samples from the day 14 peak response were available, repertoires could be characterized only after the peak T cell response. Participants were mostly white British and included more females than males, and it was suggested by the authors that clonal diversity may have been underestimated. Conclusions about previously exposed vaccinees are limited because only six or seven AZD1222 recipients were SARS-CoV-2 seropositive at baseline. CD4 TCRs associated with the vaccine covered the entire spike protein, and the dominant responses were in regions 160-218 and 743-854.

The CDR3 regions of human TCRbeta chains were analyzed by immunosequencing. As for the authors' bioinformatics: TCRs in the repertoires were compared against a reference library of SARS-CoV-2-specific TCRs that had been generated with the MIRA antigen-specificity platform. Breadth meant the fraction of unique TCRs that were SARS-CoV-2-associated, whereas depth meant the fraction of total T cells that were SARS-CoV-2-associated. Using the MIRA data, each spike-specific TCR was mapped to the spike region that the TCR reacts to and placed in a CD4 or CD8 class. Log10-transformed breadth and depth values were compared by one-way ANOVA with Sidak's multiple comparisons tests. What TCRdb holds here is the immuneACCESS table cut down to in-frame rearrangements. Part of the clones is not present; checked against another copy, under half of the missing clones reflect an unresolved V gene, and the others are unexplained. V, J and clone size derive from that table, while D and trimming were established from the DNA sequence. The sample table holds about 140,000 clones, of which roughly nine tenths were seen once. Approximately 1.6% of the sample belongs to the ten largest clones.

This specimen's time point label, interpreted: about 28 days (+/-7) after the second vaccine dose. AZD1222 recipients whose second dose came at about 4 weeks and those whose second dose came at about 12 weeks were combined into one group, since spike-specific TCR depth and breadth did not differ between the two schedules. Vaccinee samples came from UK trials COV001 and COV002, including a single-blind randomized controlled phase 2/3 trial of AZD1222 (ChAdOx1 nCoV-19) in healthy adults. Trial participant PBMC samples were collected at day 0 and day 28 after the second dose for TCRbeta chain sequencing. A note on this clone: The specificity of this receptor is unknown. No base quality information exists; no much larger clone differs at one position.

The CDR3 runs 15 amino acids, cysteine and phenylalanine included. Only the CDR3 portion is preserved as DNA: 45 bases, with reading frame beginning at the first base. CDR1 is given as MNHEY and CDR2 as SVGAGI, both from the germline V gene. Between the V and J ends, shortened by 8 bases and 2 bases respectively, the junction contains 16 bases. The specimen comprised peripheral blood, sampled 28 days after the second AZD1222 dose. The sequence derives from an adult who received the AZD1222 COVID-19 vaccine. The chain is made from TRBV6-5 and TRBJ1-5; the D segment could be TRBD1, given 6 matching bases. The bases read TGTGCCAGCGGGTGGGGGCTGGAAGGCAATCAGCCCCAGCATTTT. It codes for CASGWGLEGNQPQHF.